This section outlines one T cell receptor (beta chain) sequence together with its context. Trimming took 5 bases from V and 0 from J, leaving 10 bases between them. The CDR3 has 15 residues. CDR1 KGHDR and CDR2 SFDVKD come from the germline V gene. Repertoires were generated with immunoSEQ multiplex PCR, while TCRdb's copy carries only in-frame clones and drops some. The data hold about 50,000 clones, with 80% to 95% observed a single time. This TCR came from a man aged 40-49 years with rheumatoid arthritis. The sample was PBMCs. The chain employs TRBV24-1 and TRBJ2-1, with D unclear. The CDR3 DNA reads TGTGCCACCAGTGGAACCTACAGCTCCTACAATGAGCAGTTCTTC. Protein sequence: CATSGTYSSYNEQFF.